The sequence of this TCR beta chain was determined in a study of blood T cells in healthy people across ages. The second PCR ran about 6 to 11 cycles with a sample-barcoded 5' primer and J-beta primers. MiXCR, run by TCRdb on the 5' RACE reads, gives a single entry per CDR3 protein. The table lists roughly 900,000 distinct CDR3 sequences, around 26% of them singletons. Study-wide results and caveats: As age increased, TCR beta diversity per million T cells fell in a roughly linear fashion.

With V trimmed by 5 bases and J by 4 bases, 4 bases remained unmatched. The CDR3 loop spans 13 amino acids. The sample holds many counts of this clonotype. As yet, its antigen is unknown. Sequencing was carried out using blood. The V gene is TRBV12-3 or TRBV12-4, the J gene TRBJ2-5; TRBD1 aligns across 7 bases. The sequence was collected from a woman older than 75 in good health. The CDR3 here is CASSGDRRETQYF. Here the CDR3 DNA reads TGTGCCAGCAGTGGGGACAGACGAGAGACCCAGTACTTC.